This TCR beta chain was obtained from a study of cytomegalovirus exposure and HLA in healthy donors. The protocol was immunoSEQ multiplex PCR, while the TCRdb copy is restricted to in-frame clones and leaves out a portion. The sample records over 150,000 clones, about 80% being singletons. The TCR comes from a woman aged 18-35 years in good health and CMV-seropositive. Sequenced input: PBMCs.

The CDR3 coding sequence is TGTGCCAGCAGCTTGGGCCGGACAGGCTACAATGAGCAGTTCTTC. Translating gives CASSLGRTGYNEQFF. The chain is built from TRBV5-4 and TRBJ2-1; 7 bases are a match to TRBD1. The CDR3 covers 15 residues. Germline loops: CDR1 SGHNT, CDR2 YYREEE (reference sequence). V was clipped by 0 bases and J by 3 bases; unmatched bases: 3.